The 18 T cell receptor beta chains in this list originate from one sample, sequenced in a study of T cells in Graves' hyperthyroidism and ophthalmopathy. RNA transcripts provided the source from which TCR beta CDR3 regions were amplified. When the TCR CDR3 underwent first-round RT-PCR, the HTBI primer set was used. TCRdb re-called the multiplex PCR reads through MiXCR, storing one row per CDR3 protein. The sample holds fewer than 750,000 distinct CDR3 sequences, roughly 15% seen once. Material: blood. The receptors stem from a woman between 50 and 59 years old with Graves' ophthalmopathy.

Many counts were recorded for this clonotype. The CDR3 DNA reads as TGTGCCAGCTCACCACAACACGACAGGGGCAATCAGCCCCAGCATTTT. The encoded protein is CASSPQHDRGNQPQHF. The chain combines TRBV18 with TRBJ1-5, with 7 bases fitting TRBD1. V shed 1 base, J shed 2 bases, and the junction held 5 bases outside the gene matches. This CDR3 spans 16 amino acids. The germline V gene has CDR1 KGHSH and CDR2 LQKENI. Filled out from reference TRBV18 and TRBJ1-5, the complete variable domain reads NAGVMQNPRHLVRRRGQEARLRCSPMKGHSHVYWYRQLPEEGLKFMVYLQKENIIDESGMPKERFSAEFPKEGPSILRIQQVVRGDSAAYFCASSPQHDRGNQPQHFGDGTRLSIL.

On this clonotype: A much bigger clone sits one base away, suggesting this may be a read error. The rearrangement uses TRBV2 and TRBJ1-1, with no clear D. CDR1 and CDR2 from the germline V gene are SNHLY and FYNNEI. This CDR3 is built from 12 residues. CDR3 sequence: CASCRAGTEASF. In DNA, the CDR3 is TGTGCCAGCTGTCGGGCGGGCACTGAAGCTTCCTTT.

The chain combines TRBV9 with TRBJ2-7, with TRBD1 matching over 8 bases. Germline CDR1 reads SGDLS; CDR2 reads YYNGEE. J was trimmed by 6 bases and V by 0 bases; bases with no gene match: 2. The CDR3 is 13 residues long. CDR3 region: CASSVGDRTEQYF. In DNA form, the CDR3 reads TGTGCCAGCAGCGTAGGGGACAGGACCGAGCAGTACTTC.

This clonotype has a handful of counts. This sequence joins TRBV28 and TRBJ1-2; 9 nucleotides align to TRBD1. CDR1 is MDHEN and CDR2 is SYDVKM in the germline V gene. With V trimmed by 2 bases and J by 6 bases, 4 bases remained unmatched. This CDR3 region has 14 residues. The CDR3 region has the DNA TGTGCCAGCAGTTTACTCTACAGGGGGCATGGCTACACCTTC. Translating it yields CASSLLYRGHGYTF.

This chain joins TRBV28 and TRBJ2-7; the match to TRBD2 covers 9 bases. The CDR3 contains 15 residues. In germline, CDR1 is MDHEN, CDR2 SYDVKM. J was trimmed by 4 bases and V by 8 bases; bases with no gene match: 12. In nucleotides, the CDR3 is TGTGCCAGCCGCCCCCAGAGCGGGAGGAGGTACGAGCAGTACTTC. As protein: CASRPQSGRRYEQYF.

V is TRBV28 and J is TRBJ1-5; D is uncertain. The germline V and J ends were trimmed by 6 bases and 7 bases, with 10 bases remaining between them. Germline CDR1 and CDR2: MDHEN and SYDVKM. The CDR3 totals 12 residues. DNA of the CDR3: TGTGCCAGCAGAGAACCCCGGCAGCCCCAGCATTTT. This gives the protein CASREPRQPQHF. The entire variable domain, with the rest obtained from reference TRBV28 and TRBJ1-5, is as follows: DVKVTQSSRYLVKRTGEKVFLECVQDMDHENMFWYRQDPGLGLRLIYFSYDVKMKEKGDIPEGYSVSREKKERFSLILESASTNQTSMYLCASREPRQPQHFGDGTRLSIL.

This clonotype was detected ten times or more. This rearrangement joins TRBV20-1 to TRBJ2-1, with 10 positions matching TRBD2. V lost 2 bases and J lost 2; bases outside the gene matches: 6. Germline V CDR1 and CDR2: DFQATT, SNEGSKA (reference sequence). The CDR3 loop spans 16 amino acids. The CDR3 nucleotides are TGCAGTGCTAGACCCACTAGCGGGATGGCCTACAATGAGCAGTTCTTC. Translated, it gives CSARPTSGMAYNEQFF.

This clonotype turned up a few times. V usage is TRBV10-3 and J usage is TRBJ2-1, with a tentative D call TRBD2 (6 bases). The CDR3 is 16 residues long. V lost 2 bases and J 1 base, leaving 12 bases between the germline ends. CDR1 is ENHRY, CDR2 SYGVKD, per germline. For the CDR3, the DNA is TGTGCCATCAGTGAGGGGGGACTGTTTTCCTACAATGAGCAGTTCTTC. Encoded protein: CAISEGGLFSYNEQFF.

There are many counts of this clonotype. The V call is TRBV12-3 or TRBV12-4, the J call TRBJ1-1; possible D gene TRBD1, 6 bases. This CDR3 region has 14 residues. The V end lost 8 bases, the J end lost 3 bases, and 16 bases lay between the germline ends. The CDR3 sequence: CASGKGGAYTEAFF. CDR3 coding DNA: TGTGCCAGCGGTAAGGGGGGGGCGTACACTGAAGCTTTCTTT.

V usage is TRBV16 and J usage is TRBJ1-6; D might be TRBD1 (5 bases). In germline, CDR1 is KGHSY, CDR2 FQNENV. Trimming pared 7 bases from V and 5 bases from J, leaving 12 bases between. CDR3 length: 14 amino acids. The CDR3: CASNQGIDNSPLHF. For the CDR3, the DNA is TGTGCCAGCAACCAGGGAATTGATAATTCACCCCTCCACTTT.

This clonotype was picked up a small number of times. The junction differs from germline at one of its ends, possibly a read error. The chain joins TRBV20-1 to TRBJ2-4; D might be TRBD1 (5 bases). This CDR3 is 14 amino acids long. Germline V gene lookup returns CDR1 DFQATT and CDR2 SNEGSKA (reference sequence). The CDR3 bases are TGCGGTGCGCCCCCCCGTGATTTGGGGCACATTCAGTACTTC. Translating it yields CGAPPRDLGHIQYF.

This clonotype has a handful of counts. This rearrangement joins TRBV29-1 to TRBJ1-2; 8 nucleotides align to TRBD1. The CDR3 contains 14 residues. Germline V gives CDR1 SQVTM, CDR2 ANQGSEA. V gave up 4 bases and J gave up 2 bases; unmatched junction bases: 6. The DNA for the CDR3 is TGCAGCGTTGGGCGACAGGGGACCAACTATGGCTACACCTTC. Translated, it gives CSVGRQGTNYGYTF.

This clonotype was seen ten or more times. V gene TRBV27 combines with J gene TRBJ2-7; 7 positions agree with TRBD1. Germline values: CDR1 MNHEY, CDR2 SMNVEV (reference sequence). CDR3 size: 13 residues. V lost 8 bases and J lost 2; bases outside the gene matches: 6. The CDR3 region is CASQRQGPYEQYF. The CDR3 nucleotides are TGTGCCAGCCAGAGACAGGGCCCCTACGAGCAGTACTTC.

This clonotype was recorded at least ten times. This rearrangement joins TRBV24-1 to TRBJ2-1; 8 positions agree with TRBD2. This CDR3 contains 16 residues. The germline gives CDR1 KGHDR, CDR2 SFDVKD. V lost 3 bases, J lost 3 bases, and 6 bases stayed unmatched. Here the CDR3 reads CATSDPSGRGYNEQFF. The CDR3 coding sequence is TGTGCCACCAGTGATCCCAGCGGGAGAGGCTACAATGAGCAGTTCTTC.

This clonotype showed up many times. The rearrangement links TRBV12-3 or TRBV12-4 to TRBJ1-5; 8 positions agree with TRBD1. This CDR3 contains 19 residues. The V and J ends lost 5 bases and 0 bases, in that order; junction bases with no gene match: 15. CDR3 amino acids: CASSDQVGTGFYSNQPQHF. The CDR3 region has the DNA TGTGCCAGCAGTGATCAGGTGGGGACAGGTTTTTATAGCAATCAGCCCCAGCATTTT.

The sample holds many counts of this clonotype. The V call is TRBV28, the J call TRBJ2-3; no clear D. CDR1 is MDHEN, CDR2 SYDVKM, per germline. CDR3 length equals 15 residues. V was shortened by 3 bases and J by 0 bases, with 10 bases between the two germline ends. As DNA, the CDR3 is TGTGCCAGCAGTTTTCTAGGTAGTAGCACAGATACGCAGTATTTT. This translates into CASSFLGSSTDTQYF.

This clonotype was detected only a few times. The gene calls are TRBV4-3 and TRBJ2-1, with 7 bases identical to TRBD1. Trimming removed 3 bases from V and 4 bases from J; junction bases left unmatched: 12. Germline CDR1 and CDR2: LGHNA and YSLEER. CDR3 length: 17 amino acids. The CDR3 is CASSQKELGTEYNEQFF. The CDR3 DNA follows: TGCGCCAGCAGCCAGAAAGAGTTGGGGACAGAATACAATGAGCAGTTCTTC.

This clonotype was counted at least ten times. The chain joins TRBV6-2 or TRBV6-3 to TRBJ2-5; D is possibly TRBD1 (6 bases). Trimming shortened V by 6 bases and J by 4 bases, and 12 bases separated the two germline ends. Per germline, CDR1 MNHEY and CDR2 SVGEGT. The CDR3 has 13 amino acids. The CDR3 coding sequence is TGTGCCAGCAGAACAGGGATCCCAGAGACCCAGTACTTC. This encodes CASRTGIPETQYF.